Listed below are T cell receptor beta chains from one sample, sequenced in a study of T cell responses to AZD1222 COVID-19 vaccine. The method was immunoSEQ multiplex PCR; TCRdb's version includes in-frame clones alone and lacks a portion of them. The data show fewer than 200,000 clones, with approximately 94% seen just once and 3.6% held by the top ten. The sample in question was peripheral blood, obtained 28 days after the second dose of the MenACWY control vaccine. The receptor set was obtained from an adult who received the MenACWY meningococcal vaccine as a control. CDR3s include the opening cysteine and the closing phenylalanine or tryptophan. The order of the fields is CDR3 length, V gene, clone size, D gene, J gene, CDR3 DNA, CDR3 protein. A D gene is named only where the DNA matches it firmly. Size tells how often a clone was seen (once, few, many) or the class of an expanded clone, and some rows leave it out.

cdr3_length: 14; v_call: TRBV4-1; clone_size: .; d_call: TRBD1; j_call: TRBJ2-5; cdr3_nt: TGCGCCAGCAGCTATCCGGGACAGCAAGAGACCCAGTACTTC; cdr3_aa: CASSYPGQQETQYF
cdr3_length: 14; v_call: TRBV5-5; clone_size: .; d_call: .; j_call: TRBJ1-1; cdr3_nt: TGTGCCAGCAGCACTCGAGGAGTTAACACTGAAGCTTTCTTT; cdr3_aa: CASSTRGVNTEAFF
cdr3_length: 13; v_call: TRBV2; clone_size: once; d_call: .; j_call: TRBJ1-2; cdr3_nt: TGTGCCAGCAGTGAAACGGGGGTCTATGGCTACACCTTC; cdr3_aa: CASSETGVYGYTF
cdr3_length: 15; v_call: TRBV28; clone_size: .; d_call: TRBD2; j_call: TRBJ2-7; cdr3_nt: TGTGCCAGCAGTTTAGCGACTAGCGGAACCTACGAGCAGTACTTC; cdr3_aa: CASSLATSGTYEQYF
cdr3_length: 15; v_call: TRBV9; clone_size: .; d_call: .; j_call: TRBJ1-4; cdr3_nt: TGTGCCAGCAGCGTAGGGGGAGGGGGTTACGAAAAACTGTTTTTT; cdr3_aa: CASSVGGGGYEKLFF
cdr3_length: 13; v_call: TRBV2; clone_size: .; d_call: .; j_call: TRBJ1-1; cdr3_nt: TGTGCCAGCAGGATACTGCTGAACACTGAAGCTTTCTTT; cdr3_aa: CASRILLNTEAFF
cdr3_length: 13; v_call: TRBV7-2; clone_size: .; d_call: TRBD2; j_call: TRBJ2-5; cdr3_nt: TGTGCCAGCTTACTAGCGTTACAAGAGACCCAGTACTTC; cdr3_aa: CASLLALQETQYF
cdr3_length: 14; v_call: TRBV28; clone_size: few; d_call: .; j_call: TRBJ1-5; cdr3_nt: TGTGCCAGCAGTCCCCCGGACAGATATCAGCCCCAGCATTTT; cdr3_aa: CASSPPDRYQPQHF
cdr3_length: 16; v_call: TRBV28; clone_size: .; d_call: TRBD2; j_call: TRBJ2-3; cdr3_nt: TGTGCCAGCAGTTTGGGGGGCGGGAGGGCCATAGATACGCAGTATTTT; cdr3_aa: CASSLGGGRAIDTQYF
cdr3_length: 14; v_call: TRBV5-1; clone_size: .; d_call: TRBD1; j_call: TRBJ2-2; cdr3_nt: TGCGCCAGTCAGGACCCAGGGGGCACCGGGGAGCTGTTTTTT; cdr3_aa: CASQDPGGTGELFF
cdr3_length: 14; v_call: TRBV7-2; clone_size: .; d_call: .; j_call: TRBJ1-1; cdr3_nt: TGTGCCAGCAGCTTAGAGGGCGCGGGCAGCGAGGCTTTCTTT; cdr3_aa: CASSLEGAGSEAFF
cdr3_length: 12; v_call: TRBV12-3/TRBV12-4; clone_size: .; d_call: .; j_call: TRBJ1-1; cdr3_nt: TGTGCCAGCAGTTTACGGGGGTCTGAAGCTTTCTTT; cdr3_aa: CASSLRGSEAFF
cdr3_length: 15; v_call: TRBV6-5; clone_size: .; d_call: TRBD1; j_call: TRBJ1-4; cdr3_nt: TGTGCCAGCACCTTGGGACAGGGGGCGGCTGAAAAACTGTTTTTT; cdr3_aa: CASTLGQGAAEKLFF
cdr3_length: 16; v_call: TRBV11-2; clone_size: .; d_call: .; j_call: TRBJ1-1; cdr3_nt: TGTGCCAGCAGCCCGACCCGGGCCCGACGCACTGCTGAAGCTTTCTTT; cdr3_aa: CASSPTRARRTAEAFF
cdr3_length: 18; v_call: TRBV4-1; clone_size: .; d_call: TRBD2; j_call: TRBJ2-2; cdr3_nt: TGCGCCAGCAGCCTGGGACTAGCGGGAGGGCCTGGCACCGGGGAGCTGTTTTTT; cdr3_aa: CASSLGLAGGPGTGELFF
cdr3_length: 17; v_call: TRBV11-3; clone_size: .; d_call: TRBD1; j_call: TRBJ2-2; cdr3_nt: TGTGCCAGCAGCTTGGGACCCTGGACAGGGTCAGGAGGGGAGCTGTTTTTT; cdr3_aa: CASSLGPWTGSGGELFF
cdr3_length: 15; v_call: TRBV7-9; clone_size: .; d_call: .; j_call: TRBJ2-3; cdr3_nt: TGTGCCAGCAGCTTAGAGGTCAGGGTGACAGATACGCAGTATTTT; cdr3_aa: CASSLEVRVTDTQYF
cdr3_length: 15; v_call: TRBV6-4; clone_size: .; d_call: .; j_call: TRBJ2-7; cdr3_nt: TGTGCCAGCAGCACTTACCATGGGACCTCCTACGAGCAGTACTTC; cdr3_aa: CASSTYHGTSYEQYF
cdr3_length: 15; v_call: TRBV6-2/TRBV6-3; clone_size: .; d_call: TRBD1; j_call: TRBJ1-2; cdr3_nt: TGTGCCAGCAGTCATCGGACAGGCGCCCGCTATGGCTACACCTTC; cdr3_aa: CASSHRTGARYGYTF
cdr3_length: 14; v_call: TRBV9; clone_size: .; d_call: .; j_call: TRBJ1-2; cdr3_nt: TGTGCCAGCAGCAGAGGGGGGAGGGCCGCGGGCTACACCTTC; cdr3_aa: CASSRGGRAAGYTF
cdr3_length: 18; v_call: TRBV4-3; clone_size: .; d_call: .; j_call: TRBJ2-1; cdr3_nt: TGCGCCAGCAGCCCTTTCTCCGGGGGGGACAGCGTTTACAATGAGCAGTTCTTC; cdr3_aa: CASSPFSGGDSVYNEQFF
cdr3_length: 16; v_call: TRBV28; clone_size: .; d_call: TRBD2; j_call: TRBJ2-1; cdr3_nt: TGTGCCAGCAGCACTAATAGCGGGAGGGCCGGGAATGAGCAGTTCTTC; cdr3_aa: CASSTNSGRAGNEQFF
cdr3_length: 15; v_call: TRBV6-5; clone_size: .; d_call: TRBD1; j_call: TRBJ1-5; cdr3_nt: TGTGCCAGCAAAACAGGGGGGGCAGATAATCAGCCCCAGCATTTT; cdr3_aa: CASKTGGADNQPQHF
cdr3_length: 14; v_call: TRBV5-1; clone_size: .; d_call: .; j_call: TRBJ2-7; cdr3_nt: TGCGCCAGCAGCTTGGGTGGGTACTCCTACGAGCAGTACTTC; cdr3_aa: CASSLGGYSYEQYF
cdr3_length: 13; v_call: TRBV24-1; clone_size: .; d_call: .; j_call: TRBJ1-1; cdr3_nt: TGTGCCACCAGTGATTCCGGAGGGTATGAGTCTTTCTTT; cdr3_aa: CATSDSGGYESFF
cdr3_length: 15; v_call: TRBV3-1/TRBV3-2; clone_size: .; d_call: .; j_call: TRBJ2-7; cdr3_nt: TGTGCCAGCAGCCCGACAGGTTCCCAACACTACGAGCAGTACTTC; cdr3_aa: CASSPTGSQHYEQYF
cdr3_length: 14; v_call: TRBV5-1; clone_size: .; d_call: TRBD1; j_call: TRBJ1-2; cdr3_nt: TGCGCCAGCAGCTTGGGACAGGGGAACTATGGCTACACCTTC; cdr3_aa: CASSLGQGNYGYTF
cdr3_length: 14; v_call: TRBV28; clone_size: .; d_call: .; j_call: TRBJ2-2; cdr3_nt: TGTGCCAGCAGTCTCCGGTTGGGTGGCGGGGAGCTGTTTTTT; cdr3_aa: CASSLRLGGGELFF